The 13 T cell receptor beta chains reported below all come from one sample, sequenced in a study of T-cell memory formation after mild COVID-19. TCRdb used MiXCR to reprocess the 5' RACE reads, holding one entry per CDR3 protein. The table includes about 470,000 distinct CDR3 sequences, around a quarter detected once. The sample was PBMCs or a T cell subset sorted from them (not recorded which). Every receptor here comes from an adult woman who had mild COVID-19 (a few samples of this study predate the infection). Cell type and time point are not known.

J is TRBJ2-3 and V is TRBV9; 7 positions match TRBD2. Per the germline V gene, CDR1 is SGDLS and CDR2 is YYNGEE. V trimming: 0 bases; J trimming: 1 base; junction bases outside the gene matches: 8. The CDR3 is 17 amino acids. The CDR3 spells CASSVAGAGLGTDTQYF. CDR3 sequence (DNA): TGTGCCAGCAGCGTAGCTGGAGCGGGATTGGGCACAGATACGCAGTATTTT.

This clonotype was observed once. This rearrangement joins TRBV6-5 to TRBJ1-1; the D is unclear. CDR1 is MNHEY, CDR2 SVGAGI, per germline. The length of the CDR3 is 16 residues. V was cut by 0 bases and J by 0 bases, with 11 bases left in between. CDR3 coding DNA: TGTGCCAGCAGTTACTCGAATGCAGGAGTGAACACTGAAGCTTTCTTT. As protein: CASSYSNAGVNTEAFF.

This rearrangement joins TRBV29-1 to TRBJ2-3, with D possibly being TRBD1 (5 bases). The ends were cut back, 4 bases at V and 4 bases at J, with 18 bases in the middle. Germline-derived CDR1 and CDR2 are SQVTM and ANQGSEA. The CDR3 extends over 15 amino acids. CDR3 protein: CSVAMGLQAPDTQYF. The CDR3 DNA reads as TGCAGCGTTGCTATGGGTCTACAGGCCCCAGATACGCAGTATTTT.

The gene calls are TRBV4-2 and TRBJ2-1; D possibly corresponds to TRBD2 (5 bases). There are 15 residues in the CDR3. V was cut by 0 bases and J by 8 bases, with 14 bases left in between. The germline V gene encodes CDR1 LGHNA and CDR2 YNFKEQ. The CDR3 coding sequence is TGTGCCAGCAGCCAAGAGAGCTGGACTGCTCATGAGCAGTTCTTC. This codes for CASSQESWTAHEQFF.

This clonotype has only a few counts. V usage is TRBV6-5 and J usage is TRBJ2-3; a possible D gene is TRBD1 (6 bases). Per germline, CDR1 MNHEY and CDR2 SVGAGI. This CDR3 contains 14 residues. V dropped 6 bases and J dropped 2 bases, with 12 bases sitting between them. The CDR3 sequence: CASRSTGFTDTQYF. CDR3 nucleotides: TGTGCCAGCAGATCGACAGGTTTCACAGATACGCAGTATTTT.

The chain links TRBV6-4 to TRBJ2-3; 8 nucleotides agree with TRBD2. Trimming removed 3 bases from V and 0 bases from J; junction bases left unmatched: 8. This CDR3 has 17 residues. Germline values: CDR1 MRHNA, CDR2 SNTAGT. CDR3 bases: TGTGCCAGCAGTGAAAGTGTTGGCGGGGGGAGCACAGATACGCAGTATTTT. It is translated as CASSESVGGGSTDTQYF.

In its sample, this clonotype was seen a few times. The V call is TRBV2, the J call TRBJ2-1, with 12 bases lining up with TRBD2. The J segment lost 2 bases and the V segment lost 7 bases, leaving 18 bases of the junction unmatched. The CDR3 has 20 amino acids. CDR1 is SNHLY and CDR2 is FYNNEI in the germline V gene. In DNA form, the CDR3 reads TGTGCCAGCATCGAAACGGTCCTAGCGGGGGGGCCCATCGCCTACAATGAGCAGTTCTTC. Translation: CASIETVLAGGPIAYNEQFF. Using reference TRBV2 and TRBJ2-1 for the parts outside the CDR3, the full variable domain is EPEVTQTPSHQVTQMGQEVILRCVPISNHLYFYWYRQILGQKVEFLVSFYNNEISEKSEIFDDQFSVERPDGSNFTLKIRSTKLEDSAMYFCASIETVLAGGPIAYNEQFFGPGTRLTVL.

This chain links TRBV6-5 with TRBJ2-1; 8 positions agree with TRBD2. CDR3 length equals 15 residues. The trim removed 0 bases at V and 10 bases at J, leaving 8 bases unmatched. Germline CDR1 is MNHEY and CDR2 is SVGAGI. The DNA of the CDR3 is TGTGCCAGCAGTTACTCCAGCGGGAGTACGGGGGAGCAGTTCTTC. This encodes CASSYSSGSTGEQFF.

This clonotype came up many times. This rearrangement joins TRBV6-6 to TRBJ2-7; tentatively, D is TRBD1 (5 bases). Trimming pared 0 bases from V and 1 base from J, leaving 10 bases between. This CDR3 is built from 15 residues. Per the germline V gene, CDR1 is MNHNY and CDR2 is SVGAGI (reference sequence). The CDR3 DNA sequence: TGTGCCAGCAGTTACTCGACAGCAGATTCCTACGAGCAGTACTTC. The encoded protein is CASSYSTADSYEQYF.

This clonotype was observed a few times. The chain carries TRBV9 and TRBJ2-5; 10 positions match TRBD2. The CDR3 spans 17 residues. Germline CDR1 is SGDLS and CDR2 is YYNGEE. J lost 1 base, V lost 1 base, and 7 bases had no gene match. The CDR3 protein is CASSVSGGARGQETQYF. The CDR3 DNA is TGTGCCAGCAGCGTAAGCGGGGGGGCGAGGGGCCAAGAGACCCAGTACTTC. Looking up the rest from reference TRBV9 and TRBJ2-5 gives the full variable domain: DSGVTQTPKHLITATGQRVTLRCSPRSGDLSVYWYQQSLDQGLQFLIQYYNGEERAKGNILERFSAQQFPDLHSELNLSSLELGDSALYFCASSVSGGARGQETQYFGPGTRLLVL.

This sequence joins TRBV29-1 and TRBJ2-1; D remains unclear. Looked up from germline, CDR1 is SQVTM and CDR2 is ANQGSEA. Trimming shortened V by 4 bases and J by 0 bases, and 7 bases separated the two germline ends. The CDR3 runs to 13 residues. In DNA, the CDR3 is TGCAGCGTTGGCGGCAGCTCCTACAATGAGCAGTTCTTC. Its translation is CSVGGSSYNEQFF.

CDR3 sequence reads: CSAAPRVGGRNYGYTF. CDR3 DNA sequence: TGCAGTGCTGCCCCCCGGGTCGGGGGGAGGAACTATGGCTACACCTTC. V and J are TRBV20-1 and TRBJ1-2, with D perhaps matching TRBD1 (5 bases). Germline CDR1 is DFQATT and CDR2 is SNEGSKA (reference sequence). The CDR3 is 16 residues long. Trimming took 5 bases from V and 2 from J, leaving 21 bases between them.

The chain joins TRBV18 to TRBJ2-7; possibly TRBD1 for D (6 bases). The CDR3 covers 15 residues. The ends were cut back, 3 bases at V and 1 base at J, with 13 bases in the middle. CDR1 is KGHSH, CDR2 LQKENI, per germline. CDR3 DNA: TGTGCCAGCTCACCGGGACAAGTTGAATCCTACGAGCAGTACTTC. Translated: CASSPGQVESYEQYF.